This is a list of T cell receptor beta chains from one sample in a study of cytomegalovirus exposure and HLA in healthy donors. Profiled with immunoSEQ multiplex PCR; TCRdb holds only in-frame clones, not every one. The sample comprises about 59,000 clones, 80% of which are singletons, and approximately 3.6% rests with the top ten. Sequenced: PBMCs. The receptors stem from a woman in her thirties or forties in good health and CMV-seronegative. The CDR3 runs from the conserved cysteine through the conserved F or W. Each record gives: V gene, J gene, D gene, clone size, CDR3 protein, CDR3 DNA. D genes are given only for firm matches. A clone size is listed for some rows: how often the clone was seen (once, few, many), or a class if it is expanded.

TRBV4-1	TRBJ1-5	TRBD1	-	CASSQTDRRPLMSNQPQHF	TGCGCCAGCAGCCAAACGGACAGGCGGCCTCTGATGAGCAATCAGCCCCAGCATTTT
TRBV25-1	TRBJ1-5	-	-	CASSGQQGGQPQHF	TGTGCCAGCAGTGGACAACAGGGAGGGCAGCCCCAGCATTTT
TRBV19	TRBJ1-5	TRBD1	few	CASSTWTGPNQPQHF	TGTGCCAGTAGTACTTGGACAGGCCCCAATCAGCCCCAGCATTTT
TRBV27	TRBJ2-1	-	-	CASSLDLPSYNEQFF	TGTGCCAGCAGTTTGGACTTACCATCCTACAATGAGCAGTTCTTC
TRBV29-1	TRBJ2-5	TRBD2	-	CSCGLAGSQETQYF	TGCAGCTGCGGACTAGCGGGATCCCAAGAGACCCAGTACTTC
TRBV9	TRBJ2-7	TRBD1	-	CASSPGGMGYEQYF	TGTGCCAGCAGCCCAGGGGGTATGGGCTACGAGCAGTACTTC
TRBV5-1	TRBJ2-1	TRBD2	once	CASSLGGLAGPYNEQFF	TGCGCCAGCAGCTTGGGGGGACTAGCGGGCCCCTACAATGAGCAGTTCTTC
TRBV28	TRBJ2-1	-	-	CASSSFRESYNEQFF	TGTGCCAGCAGTTCTTTTCGGGAGTCCTACAATGAGCAGTTCTTC
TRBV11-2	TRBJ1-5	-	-	CASSLAPDQPQHF	TGTGCCAGCAGCTTAGCCCCGGATCAGCCCCAGCATTTT
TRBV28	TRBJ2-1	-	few	CASRGASGYNEQFF	TGTGCCAGTAGGGGGGCTAGCGGCTACAATGAGCAGTTCTTC
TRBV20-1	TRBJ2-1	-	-	CSARPGEWFF	TGCAGTGCTAGGCCCGGTGAGTGGTTCTTC
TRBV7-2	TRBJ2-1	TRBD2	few	CASSFQPGLAGPYNEQFF	TGTGCCAGCAGCTTCCAACCGGGACTAGCGGGCCCATACAATGAGCAGTTCTTC
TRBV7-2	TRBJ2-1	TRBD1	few	CASSLQGAWNEQFF	TGTGCCAGCAGCTTGCAGGGGGCTTGGAATGAGCAGTTCTTC
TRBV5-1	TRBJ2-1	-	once	CASSSGSVPYNEQFF	TGCGCCAGCAGCTCCGGGTCCGTCCCCTACAATGAGCAGTTCTTC
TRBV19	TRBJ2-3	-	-	CASAGPADTQYF	TGTGCCAGTGCGGGACCAGCAGATACGCAGTATTTT
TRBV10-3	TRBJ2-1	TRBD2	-	CAISRTSGRSSYNEQFF	TGTGCCATCAGCAGGACTAGCGGGCGTAGCTCCTACAATGAGCAGTTCTTC
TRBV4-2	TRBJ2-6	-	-	CASSQDIAGISGANVLTF	TGTGCCAGCAGCCAAGATATAGCAGGGATCTCTGGGGCCAACGTCCTGACTTTC
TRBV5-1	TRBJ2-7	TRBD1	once	CASSLVSGTGVYGSYEQYF	TGCGCCAGCAGCTTGGTATCCGGGACAGGGGTATATGGATCCTACGAGCAGTACTTC
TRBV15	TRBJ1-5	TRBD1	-	CATSRDLRDSRDQPQHF	TGTGCCACCAGCAGAGATCTCCGGGACAGTCGGGATCAGCCCCAGCATTTT
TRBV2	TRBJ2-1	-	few	CASKPQGPVNEQFF	TGTGCCAGCAAGCCCCAGGGGCCCGTCAATGAGCAGTTCTTC
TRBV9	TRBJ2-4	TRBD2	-	CASSVEAGGNIQYF	TGTGCCAGCAGCGTAGAGGCGGGGGGGAACATTCAGTACTTC
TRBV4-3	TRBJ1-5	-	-	CASSQVQVNQPQHF	TGCGCCAGCAGCCAAGTGCAGGTCAATCAGCCCCAGCATTTT
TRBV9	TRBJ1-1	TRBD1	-	CASSVQGAGTEAFF	TGTGCCAGCAGCGTACAGGGGGCTGGGACTGAAGCTTTCTTT
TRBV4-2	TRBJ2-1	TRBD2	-	CASSGLAVYNEQFF	TGTGCCAGCAGTGGACTAGCGGTCTACAATGAGCAGTTCTTC
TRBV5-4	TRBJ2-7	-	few	CASSLAFSYEQYF	TGTGCCAGCAGCTTGGCTTTCTCCTACGAGCAGTACTTC
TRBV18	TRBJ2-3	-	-	CASSPTTGESFPDTQYF	TGTGCCAGCTCGCCAACTACCGGAGAATCGTTCCCAGATACGCAGTATTTT
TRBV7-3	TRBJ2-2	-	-	CASSFDTSQNTGELFF	TGTGCCAGCAGCTTCGATACTAGCCAGAACACCGGGGAGCTGTTTTTT
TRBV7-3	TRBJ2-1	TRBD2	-	CASSLSSGGLYNEQFF	TGTGCCAGCAGCTTAAGTAGCGGGGGCCTCTACAATGAGCAGTTCTTC
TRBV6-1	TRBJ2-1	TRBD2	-	CAINPVASGYNEQFF	TGTGCCATCAACCCGGTGGCTAGCGGATACAATGAGCAGTTCTTC